This TCR beta chain originates from a study of OX40 agonist ivuxolimab in advanced cancers. General observations from the study: Average numbers of expanded clones were greater in CD8+ T cells than in CD4+.

TCRdb keeps only in-frame clones here, not all; method: immunoSEQ multiplex PCR. The sample carries under 25,000 clones, roughly 80% recorded once. Sampling times: baseline, cycle 4 day 1, cycle 7 day 1. This clone was counted once. Its matching antigen is unknown. The sequenced sample was CD4+ or CD8+ T cells sorted from blood, obtained in a trial of the OX40 agonist ivuxolimab. This TCR derives from an adult with an advanced solid tumor such as melanoma, head and neck, liver or kidney cancer.

In DNA form, the CDR3 reads TGTGCCAGCTCCCCCGACGGGGAGCTGTTTTTT. Translated: CASSPDGELFF. The chain combines TRBV18 with TRBJ2-2; D remains unclear. The ends were cut back, 6 bases at V and 7 bases at J, with 6 bases in the middle. This CDR3 spans 11 amino acids. In germline, CDR1 is KGHSH, CDR2 LQKENI.